The 8 T cell receptor beta chains listed next were all sequenced from one sample in a study of shared clonotypes between healthy human individuals. Generated by immunoSEQ multiplex PCR, the TCRdb table keeps only in-frame clones and is missing some. The table lists approximately 2.3 million clones, 85% to 95% of them singletons. Input material: naive CD4+ T cells from PBMCs. Subset given: CD45RA+ positively selected. The receptor source for this set is a man between 18 and 29 years old in good health. Some clones in this sample may be carry-over from other donors' samples.

The chain carries TRBV6-6 and TRBJ1-5; TRBD1 aligns across 10 bases. CDR3 length: 14 amino acids. Germline V lookup: CDR1 MNHNY, CDR2 SVGAGI (reference sequence). V dropped 6 bases and J dropped 6; count of bases not matched to a gene: 5. The DNA for the CDR3 is TGTGCCAGCAGACCCGGGACAGGGGCTCAGCCCCAGCATTTT. Its protein is CASRPGTGAQPQHF.

In the case of this clone: Other DNA sequences of this sample code for an identical CDR3. The chain carries TRBV7-3 and TRBJ2-3; D gene uncertain. The germline gives CDR1 SGHTA, CDR2 FQGTGA. V was pared by 2 bases and J by 2 bases, with 2 bases between. The CDR3 loop spans 12 amino acids. The CDR3: CASSLSTDTQYF. The CDR3 DNA reads TGTGCCAGCAGCTTATCCACAGATACGCAGTATTTT.

The J gene is TRBJ2-1, the V gene TRBV15; D gene ambiguous. The CDR3 extends over 17 amino acids. CDR1 and CDR2 from the germline V gene are LNHNV and YYDKDF (reference sequence). V lost 3 bases to trimming and J lost 9 bases, with 24 bases between them. The chain's CDR3 is CATSRGLRVPLGGEQFF. The CDR3 region has the DNA TGTGCCACCAGCAGGGGCTTACGGGTGCCCCTTGGCGGTGAGCAGTTCTTC.

The chain uses TRBV4-3 and TRBJ2-3; D might be TRBD1 (6 bases). In germline, CDR1 is LGHNA, CDR2 YSLEER. CDR3 length equals 14 residues. Trimming stripped 4 bases from V and 0 bases from J, with 8 bases between. The CDR3 sequence: CASSLQGSTDTQYF. CDR3 bases: TGCGCCAGCAGCCTCCAGGGGAGCACAGATACGCAGTATTTT.

The chain employs TRBV10-1 and TRBJ2-5, with 7 bases fitting TRBD2. This CDR3 spans 12 amino acids. Germline CDR1 WNHNN, CDR2 SYGVQD (reference sequence). V was pared by 9 bases and J by 1 base, with 2 bases of the junction left unmatched. CDR3 sequence: CARSGVQETQYF. CDR3 nucleotides: TGCGCCAGGAGCGGGGTCCAAGAGACCCAGTACTTC.

The rearrangement links TRBV6-6 to TRBJ2-1; 7 bases are a match to TRBD2. Per germline, CDR1 MNHNY and CDR2 SVGAGI (reference sequence). V lost 0 bases, J lost 10 bases, and 6 bases stayed unmatched. This CDR3 is built from 14 residues. The CDR3 DNA sequence: TGTGCCAGCAGTTACTCGAGCGGGGCCGGGGAGCAGTTCTTC. Protein: CASSYSSGAGEQFF.

V and J are TRBV5-8 and TRBJ1-4; D possibly corresponds to TRBD1 (6 bases). Germline V gene sequence: CDR1 SGHTS, CDR2 YDEGEE. The V end lost 2 bases, the J end lost 0 bases, and 11 bases lay between the germline ends. The CDR3 totals 16 residues. CDR3 protein: CASSFRQDATNEKLFF. The CDR3 coding sequence is TGTGCCAGCAGCTTTAGACAGGATGCAACTAATGAAAAACTGTTTTTT.

The chain has TRBV27 and TRBJ2-6; D unresolved. The CDR3 is 15 residues long. Germline CDR1 reads MNHEY; CDR2 reads SMNVEV (reference sequence). Trimming stripped 6 bases from V and 0 bases from J, with 9 bases between. The CDR3 region is CASRTTSSGANVLTF. The CDR3 DNA reads TGTGCCAGCAGGACGACCTCCTCTGGGGCCAACGTCCTGACTTTC.